The next 26 T cell receptor beta chains were all read from a single sample in a study of Graves' ophthalmopathy and Graves' hyperthyroidism. The sequenced template was RNA, covering the TCR beta CDR3 region. The first-round RT-PCR employed HTBI primers together with the Qiagen OneStep RT-PCR kit. A multiplex PCR was then performed as the second round. A single record per CDR3 protein comes from TCRdb applying MiXCR to the multiplex PCR reads. This table holds over 500,000 distinct CDR3 sequences, about a fifth found once. The specimen was peripheral blood. The receptors were gathered from a woman between 18 and 29 years old with stable Graves' hyperthyroidism. Some clones in this sample may be carry-over from other donors' samples.

This clonotype turned up a few times. The germline gene is not matched at one end of the junction; a read error may be the cause. The rearrangement joins TRBV6-1 to TRBJ2-7; unclear D gene. Germline CDR1 MNHNS, CDR2 SASEGT. The CDR3 contains 15 residues. The CDR3 loop is CASSAYFTESYEQHF. CDR3 DNA sequence: TGTGCCAGCAGTGCTTATTTTACAGAATCCTACGAGCAGCACTTC.

V gene TRBV6-1 combines with J gene TRBJ1-1, with D uncertain. Between the trimmed V and J ends, which lost 5 bases and 0 bases, there was a span of 10 bases. CDR1 is MNHNS, CDR2 SASEGT, per germline. The CDR3 loop spans 14 amino acids. The CDR3 DNA reads TGTGCCAGCAGTCCAAATCAGGTGAACACTGAAGCTTTCTTT. Translated: CASSPNQVNTEAFF.

This clonotype was detected many times. The rearrangement links TRBV6-1 to TRBJ2-7; 8 nucleotides match TRBD1. The V segment lost 6 bases and the J segment 0 bases; nucleotides outside the gene matches: 7. CDR1 is MNHNS and CDR2 is SASEGT in the germline V gene. The CDR3 is 15 residues long. The CDR3 is CASRFGQGNSYEQYF. The DNA of the CDR3 is TGTGCCAGCAGGTTCGGACAGGGCAACTCCTACGAGCAGTACTTC.

This clonotype was seen many times. The chain has TRBV11-1 and TRBJ2-5, with D possibly TRBD1 on 6 matching bases. Germline CDR1 SGHAT, CDR2 FQDESV (reference sequence). With 4 bases removed from V and 4 bases from J, the gap between germline ends came to 16 bases. The CDR3 is 15 residues long. The DNA for the CDR3 is TGTGCCAGCAGCTCAGACAGGCCAAAGGGAGAGACCCAGTACTTC. The encoded protein is CASSSDRPKGETQYF. Looking up the rest from reference TRBV11-1 and TRBJ2-5 gives the full variable domain: EAEVAQSPRYKITEKSQAVAFWCDPISGHATLYWYRQILGQGPELLVQFQDESVVDDSQLPKDRFSAERLKGVDSTLKIQPAELGDSAMYLCASSSDRPKGETQYFGPGTRLLVL.

The chain uses TRBV11-2 and TRBJ2-7; D may correspond to TRBD1 or TRBD2 (5 bases each). The germline V and J ends were trimmed by 2 bases and 5 bases, with 22 bases remaining between them. This CDR3 region has 17 residues. In germline, CDR1 is SGHAT, CDR2 FQNNGV. The CDR3 region is CASSLKVPGPGRHEQYF. CDR3 sequence (DNA): TGTGCCAGCAGCTTAAAGGTCCCGGGACCGGGACGTCACGAGCAGTACTTC. Looking up the rest from reference TRBV11-2 and TRBJ2-7 gives the full variable domain: EAGVAQSPRYKIIEKRQSVAFWCNPISGHATLYWYQQILGQGPKLLIQFQNNGVVDDSQLPKDRFSAERLKGVDSTLKIQPAKLEDSAVYLCASSLKVPGPGRHEQYFGPGTRLTVT.

The V gene is TRBV4-1, the J gene TRBJ2-7; TRBD1 might be the D (6 bases). Germline V gene sequence: CDR1 MGHRA, CDR2 YSYEKL. This CDR3 is 15 amino acids long. V was cut by 1 base and J by 6 bases, with 16 bases left in between. The CDR3, as DNA: TGCGCCAGCAGCCAAGGGACAACAGGGATCGGCGAGCAGTACTTC. Translation: CASSQGTTGIGEQYF.

This clonotype has at least ten counts. J is TRBJ1-1 and V is TRBV20-1, with D perhaps matching TRBD1 (6 bases). V was cut by 6 bases and J by 4 bases, with 21 bases left in between. Germline V gives CDR1 DFQATT, CDR2 SNEGSKA (reference sequence). The CDR3 spans 15 residues. CDR3 in amino acids: CSADSLGGLGTEAFF. The CDR3 DNA follows: TGCAGTGCAGATTCCTTAGGGGGGCTGGGCACTGAAGCTTTCTTT.

This clonotype was counted many times. The rearrangement joins TRBV29-1 to TRBJ2-5; D may be TRBD2 (6 bases). Trimming removed 3 bases at V and 4 bases at J, with 15 bases between. Germline assignment: CDR1 SQVTM and CDR2 ANQGSEA. The CDR3 spans 14 residues. The CDR3 coding sequence is TGCAGCGTTGATCCCGGGGGAGTGGGAGAGACCCAGTACTTC. Its translation is CSVDPGGVGETQYF.

This clonotype has a handful of counts. This chain joins TRBV6-1 and TRBJ2-2; 9 bases align to TRBD1. The CDR3 contains 14 residues. The V gene's germline CDR1 is MNHNS and CDR2 SASEGT. V lost 9 bases and J lost 1; bases outside the gene matches: 3. In nucleotides, the CDR3 is TGTGCCAGTGGGGACAGGGTGAACACCGGGGAGCTGTTTTTT. This sequence encodes CASGDRVNTGELFF.

This clonotype was picked up many times. The rearrangement uses TRBV7-6 and TRBJ2-7, with 8 bases that match TRBD2. Looked up from germline, CDR1 is SGHVS and CDR2 is FNYEAQ. This CDR3 is 19 amino acids long. The V and J ends lost 1 base and 2 bases, in that order; junction bases with no gene match: 16. The chain's CDR3 is CASSLGAGSGTARAYEQYF. CDR3 bases: TGTGCCAGCAGCTTAGGTGCAGGTAGCGGGACCGCCAGGGCCTACGAGCAGTACTTC.

This clonotype appeared many times. The chain recombines TRBV6-1 with TRBJ1-5; no firm D call. Germline V CDR1 and CDR2: MNHNS, SASEGT. V lost 6 bases and J 2 bases, leaving 8 bases between the germline ends. This CDR3 is 13 amino acids long. This chain's CDR3 is CASRIRGNQPQHF. For the CDR3, the DNA is TGTGCCAGCAGAATTCGGGGCAATCAGCCCCAGCATTTT.

As regards this clonotype: A much more abundant neighbour one base away suggests this may be a read error. The conserved closing phenylalanine or tryptophan is absent in this CDR3, likely reflecting a read error. This chain uses TRBV28 with TRBJ1-2, with D tentatively TRBD1 (5 bases). Germline lookup yields CDR1 MDHEN and CDR2 SYDVKM. There are 16 residues in the CDR3. The V and J ends lost 3 bases and 3 bases respectively, with 17 bases between them. The CDR3 region is CASSFPTGASHYGYTL. In DNA, the CDR3 is TGTGCCAGCAGTTTTCCTACAGGAGCCTCACACTATGGCTACACCTTG.

The sample holds many counts of this clonotype. The chain carries TRBV6-5 and TRBJ1-5; no reliable D call. Per the germline V gene, CDR1 is MNHEY and CDR2 is SVGAGI. Trimming took off 7 bases at V and 4 bases at J, with 11 bases between the two ends. The CDR3 runs 13 residues. CDR3 loop: CASTSTGNQPQHF. DNA of the CDR3: TGTGCCAGCACCAGCACGGGGAATCAGCCCCAGCATTTT.

This clonotype was seen repeatedly, ten times or more. The chain joins TRBV2 to TRBJ1-5; D gene ambiguous. V lost 0 bases and J lost 9, with 15 bases in between. The length of the CDR3 is 15 residues. Germline V gives CDR1 SNHLY, CDR2 FYNNEI. The CDR3 protein is CASSEAGKGRTPQHF. The CDR3 DNA reads TGTGCCAGCAGTGAAGCGGGAAAAGGGCGTACGCCCCAGCATTTT.

This clonotype has only a few counts. The chain recombines TRBV11-1 with TRBJ2-2, with D perhaps given as TRBD1 or TRBD2 (5 bases each). Germline V gives CDR1 SGHAT, CDR2 FQDESV (reference sequence). With 2 bases removed from V and 0 bases from J, the gap between germline ends came to 10 bases. This CDR3 has 16 residues. DNA for the CDR3: TGTGCCAGCAGCTTACTAGCAGGGACGAACACCGGGGAGCTGTTTTTT. Translating it yields CASSLLAGTNTGELFF.

This clonotype was detected many times. The chain employs TRBV7-2 and TRBJ1-2; maybe TRBD1 (5 bases). The CDR3 covers 14 residues. Germline V lookup: CDR1 SGHTA, CDR2 FQGNSA. Between the trimmed V and J ends, which lost 5 bases and 8 bases, there was a span of 18 bases. Here the CDR3 reads CASSASSGPLGYTF. The CDR3 DNA is TGTGCCAGCAGCGCTAGCTCAGGGCCGTTAGGCTACACCTTC.

V gene TRBV6-1 combines with J gene TRBJ1-2, with D uncertain. V was pared by 8 bases and J by 3 bases, with 7 bases between. CDR3 length equals 11 residues. From germline, CDR1 is MNHNS and CDR2 SASEGT. The CDR3 region has the DNA TGTGCCAGCGTGCGCTACTATGGCTACACCTTC. This translates into CASVRYYGYTF.

There are many counts of this clonotype. The rearrangement uses TRBV28 and TRBJ2-7; D assignment may be TRBD1 or TRBD2 (5 bases each). V lost 2 bases and J lost 6, with 14 bases in between. This CDR3 is built from 14 residues. Germline V gene sequence: CDR1 MDHEN, CDR2 SYDVKM. The CDR3 DNA is TGTGCCAGCAGTTTAAGTAGCGCAAGGGGCGAGCAGTACTTC. It yields the protein CASSLSSARGEQYF.

This clonotype was seen at least ten times. The genes are TRBV6-1 and TRBJ1-2; D not resolved. The CDR3 has 10 residues. The V gene's germline CDR1 is MNHNS and CDR2 SASEGT. With 11 bases removed from V and 8 bases from J, the gap between germline ends came to 12 bases. CDR3 coding DNA: TGTGCCTCATCTGACCGGGGCTACACCTTC. Translation gives CASSDRGYTF.

This clonotype was detected many times. The chain links TRBV6-1 to TRBJ2-7; D is unclear. V lost 6 bases to trimming and J lost 0 bases, with 15 bases between them. The CDR3 covers 15 residues. CDR1 is MNHNS, CDR2 SASEGT, per germline. The CDR3 loop is CASSRMTAHSYEQYF. Written as DNA, the CDR3 is TGTGCCAGCAGCCGCATGACGGCCCACTCCTACGAGCAGTACTTC.

This clonotype was observed many times. V is TRBV7-3 and J is TRBJ1-1, with unresolved D. V was shortened by 0 bases and J by 1 base, with 6 bases between the two germline ends. The CDR3 covers 14 residues. Germline V CDR1 and CDR2: SGHTA, FQGTGA. The CDR3 DNA reads TGTGCCAGCAGCTTAACGTACCAGAACACTGAAGCTTTCTTT. Translated, it gives CASSLTYQNTEAFF. Looking up the rest from reference TRBV7-3 and TRBJ1-1 gives the full variable domain: GAGVSQTPSNKVTEKGKYVELRCDPISGHTALYWYRQSLGQGPEFLIYFQGTGAADDSGLPNDRFFAVRPEGSVSTLKIQRTERGDSAVYLCASSLTYQNTEAFFGQGTRLTVV.

This clonotype occurred a few times. V gene TRBV6-5 combines with J gene TRBJ2-2; D remains unclear. This CDR3 is 14 amino acids long. Germline assignment: CDR1 MNHEY and CDR2 SVGAGI. With 1 base removed from V and 6 bases from J, the gap between germline ends came to 9 bases. The CDR3 reads CASSYFSAPGELFF. The CDR3 bases are TGTGCCAGCAGTTACTTTTCCGCCCCCGGGGAGCTGTTTTTT.

The chain recombines TRBV6-1 with TRBJ2-3; 7 bases match TRBD1. V gave up 6 bases and J gave up 4 bases; unmatched junction bases: 7. The CDR3 has 14 amino acids. Germline V gives CDR1 MNHNS, CDR2 SASEGT. CDR3 bases: TGTGCCAGCAGAACCGGGACAGCGGCAGATACGCAGTATTTT. It yields the protein CASRTGTAADTQYF.

This clonotype was observed a few times. The junction departs from germline at one end; a sequencing error may be responsible. This chain connects TRBV6-1 to TRBJ1-1, with 8 bases lining up with TRBD1. The CDR3 spans 16 residues. Germline CDR1 reads MNHNS; CDR2 reads SASEGT. The CDR3, as DNA: TGTACCAGCAGTCGCATGGGGCAGGGGGCAGGGACTGAAGCTTTCTTT. It encodes CTSSRMGQGAGTEAFF.

The genes are TRBV6-2 or TRBV6-3 and TRBJ2-5; D is possibly TRBD2 (5 bases). This CDR3 region has 17 residues. Trimming shortened V by 4 bases and J by 1 base, and 19 bases separated the two germline ends. Germline CDR1 reads MNHEY; CDR2 reads SVGEGT. In DNA form, the CDR3 reads TGTGCCAGCAGTTCGGGTAAAGCGATCCGGGGCCAAGAGACCCAGTACTTC. Protein: CASSSGKAIRGQETQYF.

This clonotype occurred many times. For the CDR3, the DNA is TGTGCCATCAGTGGGGGGCCTAACACCGGGGAGCTGTTTTTT. Amino acid sequence: CAISGGPNTGELFF. This chain uses TRBV10-3 with TRBJ2-2; the D gene is possibly TRBD1 (6 bases). V was pared by 4 bases and J by 2 bases, with 8 bases between. The length of the CDR3 is 14 residues. Germline V gene lookup returns CDR1 ENHRY and CDR2 SYGVKD.